A selection of T cell receptor beta chains follows, all from one sample in a study of CD8 T cells in ankylosing spondylitis. TCRdb redid the calling of the 5' RACE reads with MiXCR, one entry per CDR3 protein. In the table there are some 700,000 distinct CDR3 sequences, under 20% of which are singletons. Sequencing was performed on blood, either unsorted or a sorted T cell fraction (not recorded which). These receptors came from a male donor with ankylosing spondylitis. The CDR3 runs from the conserved cysteine through the conserved F or W. A D gene is named only where the DNA matches it firmly. Size is stated for part of the rows, as once, few or many counts, or as a class when the clone is expanded.

J gene: TRBJ1-1; V gene: TRBV5-1; D gene: -; clone size: few; CDR3 protein: CASSLLQGRHTEAFF; CDR3 DNA: TGCGCCAGCAGCTTGCTACAGGGTAGGCACACTGAAGCTTTCTTT
J gene: TRBJ2-7; V gene: TRBV6-2/TRBV6-3; D gene: TRBD2; clone size: -; CDR3 protein: CASSYSATSGSLKGLEQYF; CDR3 DNA: TGTGCCAGCAGTTACTCTGCCACTAGCGGGAGTTTAAAGGGACTGGAGCAGTACTTC
J gene: TRBJ1-5; V gene: TRBV12-3/TRBV12-4; D gene: TRBD1; clone size: -; CDR3 protein: CASTFKGQGNSNQPQHF; CDR3 DNA: TGTGCCAGCACCTTTAAAGGACAGGGAAATAGCAATCAGCCCCAGCATTTT
J gene: TRBJ2-3; V gene: TRBV29-1; D gene: -; clone size: -; CDR3 protein: CSVGRSGWGTDTQYF; CDR3 DNA: TGCAGCGTTGGAAGAAGCGGGTGGGGCACAGATACGCAGTATTTT
J gene: TRBJ2-1; V gene: TRBV28; D gene: -; clone size: -; CDR3 protein: CASRMTYNEQFF; CDR3 DNA: TGTGCCAGCAGAATGACTTACAATGAGCAGTTCTTC
J gene: TRBJ2-1; V gene: TRBV9; D gene: TRBD2; clone size: -; CDR3 protein: CASSAPREGSSYNEQFF; CDR3 DNA: TGTGCCAGCAGCGCGCCGCGGGAGGGAAGCTCCTACAATGAGCAGTTCTTC
J gene: TRBJ2-7; V gene: TRBV20-1; D gene: -; clone size: -; CDR3 protein: CSAPDSQSYEQYF; CDR3 DNA: TGCAGTGCACCCGACAGCCAGTCCTACGAGCAGTACTTC
J gene: TRBJ2-1; V gene: TRBV2; D gene: TRBD2; clone size: -; CDR3 protein: CASSEGTGWGGAEQFF; CDR3 DNA: TGTGCCAGCAGTGAAGGAACGGGATGGGGGGGAGCTGAGCAGTTCTTC
J gene: TRBJ2-7; V gene: TRBV4-1; D gene: -; clone size: -; CDR3 protein: CASSQGGMSYEQYF; CDR3 DNA: TGCGCCAGCAGCCAAGGGGGGATGTCCTACGAGCAGTACTTC
J gene: TRBJ2-5; V gene: TRBV11-2; D gene: TRBD2; clone size: -; CDR3 protein: CASTGSVALAGLETQYF; CDR3 DNA: TGTGCCAGCACCGGAAGCGTGGCCCTAGCGGGACTAGAGACCCAGTACTTC
J gene: TRBJ1-1; V gene: TRBV15; D gene: -; clone size: few; CDR3 protein: CATSSYDDTEAFF; CDR3 DNA: TGTGCCACCAGCAGTTACGATGACACTGAAGCTTTCTTT
J gene: TRBJ1-1; V gene: TRBV7-6; D gene: -; clone size: -; CDR3 protein: CASSLVGGDTEAFF; CDR3 DNA: TGTGCCAGCAGCTTAGTCGGGGGTGACACTGAAGCTTTCTTT
J gene: TRBJ2-1; V gene: TRBV29-1; D gene: -; clone size: -; CDR3 protein: CSVEVLAVGLFF; CDR3 DNA: TGCAGCGTTGAAGTTTTGGCGGTTGGTCTGTTCTTC
J gene: TRBJ2-2; V gene: TRBV5-6; D gene: -; clone size: few; CDR3 protein: CASKLVGGRSAGELFF; CDR3 DNA: TGTGCCAGCAAGTTGGTCGGGGGGCGTTCGGCCGGGGAGCTGTTTTTT
J gene: TRBJ2-7; V gene: TRBV20-1; D gene: TRBD2; clone size: few; CDR3 protein: CSAIDGARLARYEQYF; CDR3 DNA: TGCAGTGCTATCGACGGGGCCAGACTAGCCCGCTACGAGCAGTACTTC
J gene: TRBJ1-5; V gene: TRBV13; D gene: -; clone size: -; CDR3 protein: CASSFSGGQPQHF; CDR3 DNA: TGTGCCAGCAGCTTCAGCGGTGGTCAGCCCCAGCATTTT
J gene: TRBJ1-1; V gene: TRBV4-1; D gene: -; clone size: few; CDR3 protein: CASSQVQTGGTEAFF; CDR3 DNA: TGCGCCAGCAGCCAAGTCCAGACGGGGGGCACTGAAGCTTTCTTT
J gene: TRBJ2-2; V gene: TRBV11-3; D gene: TRBD1; clone size: -; CDR3 protein: CASSPRGKGELFF; CDR3 DNA: TGTGCCAGCAGCCCCAGGGGGAAAGGGGAGCTGTTTTTT
J gene: TRBJ1-4; V gene: TRBV7-9; D gene: -; clone size: -; CDR3 protein: CASSQGLPANEKLFF; CDR3 DNA: TGTGCCAGCAGTCAGGGACTTCCAGCTAATGAAAAACTGTTTTTT
J gene: TRBJ1-1; V gene: TRBV4-1; D gene: -; clone size: -; CDR3 protein: CASNQGMMNTEAFF; CDR3 DNA: TGCGCCAGCAACCAAGGGATGATGAACACTGAAGCTTTCTTT
J gene: TRBJ1-5; V gene: TRBV20-1; D gene: TRBD1; clone size: -; CDR3 protein: CSASPGQQPQHF; CDR3 DNA: TGCAGTGCTTCCCCGGGACAGCAGCCCCAGCATTTT
J gene: TRBJ1-4; V gene: TRBV5-6; D gene: TRBD1; clone size: -; CDR3 protein: CASKYRGTNEKLFF; CDR3 DNA: TGTGCCAGCAAGTACAGGGGGACTAATGAAAAACTGTTTTTT
J gene: TRBJ2-7; V gene: TRBV7-2; D gene: -; clone size: -; CDR3 protein: CASRQQGSYEQYF; CDR3 DNA: TGTGCCAGCAGACAACAGGGAAGCTACGAGCAGTACTTC
J gene: TRBJ2-1; V gene: TRBV29-1; D gene: -; clone size: -; CDR3 protein: CSVIGWSSYNEQFF; CDR3 DNA: TGCAGCGTTATCGGCTGGAGCTCCTACAATGAGCAGTTCTTC
J gene: TRBJ2-5; V gene: TRBV4-2; D gene: -; clone size: few; CDR3 protein: CASSQGFGGGGETQYF; CDR3 DNA: TGTGCCAGCAGCCAAGGGTTTGGGGGCGGAGGAGAGACCCAGTACTTC
J gene: TRBJ2-7; V gene: TRBV20-1; D gene: TRBD2; clone size: -; CDR3 protein: CSAREAGTRELREQYF; CDR3 DNA: TGCAGTGCTAGAGAAGCCGGGACTAGAGAGCTACGGGAGCAGTACTTC
J gene: TRBJ2-5; V gene: TRBV20-1; D gene: TRBD1; clone size: -; CDR3 protein: CSAPGQLLETQYF; CDR3 DNA: TGCAGTGCTCCGGGACAGCTCCTAGAGACCCAGTACTTC
J gene: TRBJ1-1; V gene: TRBV2; D gene: -; clone size: -; CDR3 protein: CASMLFGTPGTEAFF; CDR3 DNA: TGTGCCAGCATGTTATTCGGGACACCAGGCACTGAAGCTTTCTTT
J gene: TRBJ2-3; V gene: TRBV6-1; D gene: TRBD2; clone size: -; CDR3 protein: CASRTLAAFTDTQYF; CDR3 DNA: TGTGCCAGCAGAACCCTAGCGGCCTTCACAGATACGCAGTATTTT
J gene: TRBJ2-3; V gene: TRBV28; D gene: TRBD1; clone size: -; CDR3 protein: CASSYGTGVQADTQYF; CDR3 DNA: TGTGCCAGCAGCTACGGGACAGGGGTTCAAGCAGATACGCAGTATTTT
J gene: TRBJ2-7; V gene: TRBV29-1; D gene: -; clone size: many; CDR3 protein: CSVEEHYEQYF; CDR3 DNA: TGCAGCGTTGAAGAACACTACGAGCAGTACTTC
J gene: TRBJ1-4; V gene: TRBV7-6; D gene: -; clone size: few; CDR3 protein: CASSLDSLYREANTNEKLFF; CDR3 DNA: TGTGCCAGCAGCTTAGATTCACTCTACAGGGAAGCCAACACAAATGAAAAACTGTTTTTT
J gene: TRBJ2-3; V gene: TRBV11-2; D gene: TRBD2; clone size: once; CDR3 protein: CASNQRLAGTDTQYF; CDR3 DNA: TGTGCCAGCAACCAGAGACTAGCAGGCACAGATACGCAGTATTTT
J gene: TRBJ1-1; V gene: TRBV6-1; D gene: -; clone size: -; CDR3 protein: CASRERLSVGNTEAFF; CDR3 DNA: TGTGCCAGCAGGGAGAGGTTGTCAGTGGGGAACACTGAAGCTTTCTTT
J gene: TRBJ2-1; V gene: TRBV6-2/TRBV6-3; D gene: TRBD2; clone size: many; CDR3 protein: CASSYSDTSGYNEQFF; CDR3 DNA: TGTGCCAGCAGTTACTCGGATACTAGCGGGTACAATGAGCAGTTCTTC
J gene: TRBJ1-2; V gene: TRBV12-3/TRBV12-4; D gene: -; clone size: -; CDR3 protein: CASSPGVHYGYTF; CDR3 DNA: TGTGCCAGCAGTCCAGGGGTGCACTATGGCTACACCTTC
J gene: TRBJ1-1; V gene: TRBV7-8; D gene: -; clone size: -; CDR3 protein: CASGLAGARTEAFF; CDR3 DNA: TGTGCCAGCGGATTGGCGGGGGCGCGGACTGAAGCTTTCTTT
J gene: TRBJ2-5; V gene: TRBV7-2; D gene: -; clone size: many; CDR3 protein: CASSLAPGKETQYF; CDR3 DNA: TGTGCCAGCAGCTTAGCTCCCGGGAAAGAGACCCAGTACTTC
J gene: TRBJ1-3; V gene: TRBV3-1; D gene: TRBD1; clone size: -; CDR3 protein: CASGLTGEGNTIYF; CDR3 DNA: TGTGCCAGCGGTTTGACAGGGGAGGGAAACACCATATATTTT
J gene: TRBJ2-2; V gene: TRBV29-1; D gene: -; clone size: -; CDR3 protein: CSVVRVGTGELFF; CDR3 DNA: TGCAGCGTTGTAAGGGTTGGGACCGGGGAGCTGTTTTTT
J gene: TRBJ2-7; V gene: TRBV20-1; D gene: TRBD2; clone size: -; CDR3 protein: CSAGGLAIGYEQYF; CDR3 DNA: TGCAGTGCTGGGGGACTAGCGATTGGCTACGAGCAGTACTTC
J gene: TRBJ2-7; V gene: TRBV4-2; D gene: -; clone size: -; CDR3 protein: CASSQGSDYEQYF; CDR3 DNA: TGTGCCAGCAGCCAAGGGTCGGACTACGAGCAGTACTTC
J gene: TRBJ1-5; V gene: TRBV20-1; D gene: -; clone size: few; CDR3 protein: CSAPPSGVQPQHF; CDR3 DNA: TGCAGTGCTCCCCCGTCAGGGGTTCAGCCCCAGCATTTT
J gene: TRBJ2-7; V gene: TRBV3-1; D gene: -; clone size: few; CDR3 protein: CASLGAMGEQYF; CDR3 DNA: TGTGCCAGCCTAGGGGCTATGGGCGAGCAGTACTTC
J gene: TRBJ2-1; V gene: TRBV7-2; D gene: TRBD1; clone size: -; CDR3 protein: CASSLGEGGVYEQFF; CDR3 DNA: TGTGCCAGCAGCTTAGGCGAAGGGGGCGTCTATGAGCAGTTCTTC
J gene: TRBJ1-1; V gene: TRBV6-5; D gene: TRBD1; clone size: few; CDR3 protein: CASNLGQGGFSEAFF; CDR3 DNA: TGTGCCAGCAACCTAGGACAGGGAGGTTTCAGTGAAGCTTTCTTT
J gene: TRBJ2-7; V gene: TRBV6-2/TRBV6-3; D gene: -; clone size: few; CDR3 protein: CASSRPTGTEQYF; CDR3 DNA: TGTGCCAGCAGTCGCCCTACAGGGACCGAGCAGTACTTC
J gene: TRBJ2-3; V gene: TRBV12-3/TRBV12-4; D gene: -; clone size: -; CDR3 protein: CASSRTGTSWDTQYF; CDR3 DNA: TGTGCCAGCAGTCGGACAGGGACTAGCTGGGATACGCAGTATTTT
J gene: TRBJ2-2; V gene: TRBV18; D gene: TRBD1; clone size: -; CDR3 protein: CASSPTGTANTGELFF; CDR3 DNA: TGTGCCAGCTCACCGACCGGGACAGCCAACACCGGGGAGCTGTTTTTT
J gene: TRBJ1-4; V gene: TRBV7-6; D gene: -; clone size: -; CDR3 protein: CASSHTNEKLFF; CDR3 DNA: TGTGCCAGCAGCCACACGAACGAAAAACTGTTTTTT
J gene: TRBJ2-3; V gene: TRBV6-1; D gene: -; clone size: few; CDR3 protein: CASSGFGSNTQYF; CDR3 DNA: TGTGCCAGCAGTGGCTTCGGGAGTAATACGCAGTATTTT
J gene: TRBJ1-4; V gene: TRBV3-1; D gene: -; clone size: -; CDR3 protein: CASSQDFGPGGREKLFF; CDR3 DNA: -
J gene: TRBJ1-1; V gene: TRBV18; D gene: TRBD1; clone size: few; CDR3 protein: CASSPQLRDRGTEAFF; CDR3 DNA: TGTGCCAGCTCACCCCAGCTCCGGGACAGGGGAACTGAAGCTTTCTTT
J gene: TRBJ2-2; V gene: TRBV20-1; D gene: TRBD2; clone size: few; CDR3 protein: CSARGSGRAIGELFF; CDR3 DNA: TGCAGTGCTAGAGGAAGCGGGAGGGCCATCGGGGAGCTGTTTTTT
J gene: TRBJ2-5; V gene: TRBV7-6; D gene: -; clone size: -; CDR3 protein: CASSLSPYQETQYF; CDR3 DNA: TGTGCCAGCAGCTTATCTCCGTACCAAGAGACCCAGTACTTC
J gene: TRBJ2-3; V gene: TRBV7-2; D gene: -; clone size: few; CDR3 protein: CASRNGGRSTDTQYF; CDR3 DNA: TGTGCCAGCAGAAATGGCGGTAGGAGCACAGATACGCAGTATTTT
J gene: TRBJ2-1; V gene: TRBV20-1; D gene: -; clone size: few; CDR3 protein: CSARGAGTKNNEQFF; CDR3 DNA: TGCAGTGCTAGAGGGGCCGGGACAAAAAACAATGAGCAGTTCTTC
J gene: TRBJ2-7; V gene: TRBV20-1; D gene: -; clone size: -; CDR3 protein: CSARDLAGPSYEQYF; CDR3 DNA: TGCAGTGCTAGAGATCTCGCGGGACCCTCCTACGAGCAGTACTTC